The next 25 T cell receptor beta chains were all read from a single sample in a study of cytomegalovirus exposure and HLA in healthy donors. Assay: immunoSEQ multiplex PCR; the TCRdb copy retains only in-frame clones and omits some. The sample holds 150,000 to 250,000 clones, about three quarters seen once. Sequenced input: PBMCs. The receptor set was obtained from a young woman in good health and CMV-seronegative.

This chain uses TRBV7-9 with TRBJ1-5, with 9 bases aligning to TRBD1. Trimming cost V 10 bases and J 4 bases; bases outside gene matches: 2. Germline CDR1 and CDR2: SEHNR and FQNEAQ (reference sequence). The CDR3 is 12 amino acids. Here the CDR3 reads CAIQGANQPQHF. In DNA form, the CDR3 reads TGTGCCATACAGGGGGCGAATCAGCCCCAGCATTTT.

This rearrangement joins TRBV6-6 to TRBJ1-3; no reliable D call. Germline V lookup: CDR1 MNHNY, CDR2 SVGAGI (reference sequence). With 1 base removed from V and 0 bases from J, the gap between germline ends came to 10 bases. This CDR3 is built from 16 residues. This chain's CDR3 is CASSYFSPNSGNTIYF. The CDR3 DNA follows: TGTGCCAGCAGTTACTTTAGTCCAAACTCTGGAAACACCATATATTTT.

The rearrangement uses TRBV27 and TRBJ2-5, with 9 bases that match TRBD2. The CDR3 extends over 16 amino acids. CDR1 and CDR2 (germline): MNHEY, SMNVEV (reference sequence). The V segment lost 5 bases and the J segment 5 bases; nucleotides outside the gene matches: 12. CDR3 nucleotide sequence: TGTGCCAGCAGTGCGGGGGCGGGACTAGCATACGAGACCCAGTACTTC. Translation gives CASSAGAGLAYETQYF.

A remark on this clone: Additional DNA sequences in this sample encode the identical CDR3. The genes are TRBV10-2 and TRBJ1-1, with no clear D. CDR1 WSHSY and CDR2 SAAADI come from the germline V gene. The CDR3 has 13 amino acids. The ends were cut back, 4 bases at V and 1 base at J, with 7 bases in the middle. In nucleotides, the CDR3 is TGCGCCAGCAGTGTCGGCGGGAACACTGAAGCTTTCTTT. This gives the protein CASSVGGNTEAFF.

The chain links TRBV4-2 to TRBJ1-4, with D possibly matching TRBD1 (5 bases). Looked up from germline, CDR1 is LGHNA and CDR2 is YNFKEQ. The CDR3 spans 15 residues. V was trimmed by 0 bases and J by 5 bases, leaving 10 bases between them. CDR3 sequence (DNA): TGTGCCAGCAGCCAAGATATGGCAGGGAATGAAAAACTGTTTTTT. This codes for CASSQDMAGNEKLFF.

V usage is TRBV2 and J usage is TRBJ2-1, with D maybe TRBD2 (5 bases). The CDR3 contains 11 residues. Between the trimmed V and J ends, which lost 0 bases and 15 bases, there was a span of 9 bases. Germline V CDR1 and CDR2: SNHLY, FYNNEI. CDR3 protein: CASSEAGGSFF. CDR3 in DNA: TGTGCCAGCAGTGAAGCCGGCGGGTCGTTCTTC.

The J gene is TRBJ2-6, the V gene TRBV5-5, with 9 bases that match TRBD1. Germline lookup yields CDR1 SGHKS and CDR2 YYEKEE (reference sequence). J was trimmed by 0 bases and V by 4 bases; bases with no gene match: 8. This CDR3 region has 18 residues. The CDR3 loop is CASSSGQGPLSGANVLTF. The CDR3 nucleotides are TGTGCCAGCAGCAGCGGACAGGGGCCCCTCTCTGGGGCCAACGTCCTGACTTTC.

The chain is built from TRBV29-1 and TRBJ1-2, with D maybe TRBD1 (5 bases). V was trimmed by 5 bases and J by 7 bases, leaving 17 bases between them. The CDR3 is 13 residues long. Per germline, CDR1 SQVTM and CDR2 ANQGSEA. The DNA for the CDR3 is TGCAGCGTTCTGGTAGGGGCAAGTCTTGGCTACACCTTC. Its protein is CSVLVGASLGYTF. The whole variable domain, remainder taken from reference TRBV29-1 and TRBJ1-2, is SAVISQKPSRDICQRGTSLTIQCQVDSQVTMMFWYRQQPGQSLTLIATANQGSEATYESGFVIDKFPISRPNLTFSTLTVSNMSPEDSSIYLCSVLVGASLGYTFGSGTRLTVV.

As regards this clone: Other DNA variants within this sample encode the same CDR3. This rearrangement joins TRBV5-4 to TRBJ2-7; D unclear. Germline V gives CDR1 SGHNT, CDR2 YYREEE (reference sequence). Trimming took off 0 bases at V and 1 base at J, with 5 bases between the two ends. The CDR3 sequence is 13 residues long. Written as DNA, the CDR3 is TGTGCCAGCAGCTTGGCCGGTTCCTACGAGCAGTACTTC. This encodes CASSLAGSYEQYF.

The rearrangement uses TRBV5-1 and TRBJ2-7; D remains unclear. CDR1 SGHRS and CDR2 YFSETQ come from the germline V gene. The CDR3 loop spans 13 amino acids. V shed 2 bases and J shed 3 bases, with 9 bases lying between them. DNA for the CDR3: TGCGCCAGCAGCTTAGCCGGTTACTACGAGCAGTACTTC. Its translation is CASSLAGYYEQYF.

The rearrangement joins TRBV15 to TRBJ1-1; D unresolved. The CDR3 has 13 residues. Trimming shortened V by 0 bases and J by 7 bases, and 9 bases separated the two germline ends. The germline gives CDR1 LNHNV, CDR2 YYDKDF (reference sequence). The CDR3 coding sequence is TGTGCCACCAGCAGAGATGGTTACAGTGAAGCTTTCTTT. It specifies CATSRDGYSEAFF.

This chain connects TRBV7-2 to TRBJ1-5; unclear D gene. V gave up 5 bases and J gave up 6 bases, with 11 bases separating them. The germline gives CDR1 SGHTA, CDR2 FQGNSA. This CDR3 has 13 residues. The CDR3 DNA follows: TGTGCCAGCAGCCCCCAGGTGGTTCAGCCCCAGCATTTT. Protein sequence: CASSPQVVQPQHF.

This clone has more than one count but fewer than ten. The chain carries TRBV5-1 and TRBJ2-2, with 11 bases identical to TRBD1. V shed 1 base and J 1 base; nucleotides not matched to a gene: 6. In germline, CDR1 is SGHRS, CDR2 YFSETQ. The CDR3 has 18 residues. This CDR3 reads CASSLNWDRGLNTGELFF. The CDR3 nucleotides read TGCGCCAGCAGCTTGAACTGGGACAGGGGGTTGAACACCGGGGAGCTGTTTTTT.

The rearrangement joins TRBV7-9 to TRBJ2-3; D is unresolved. The germline V and J ends were trimmed by 4 bases and 5 bases, with 4 bases remaining between them. The germline gives CDR1 SEHNR, CDR2 FQNEAQ (reference sequence). This CDR3 is 11 amino acids long. In DNA, the CDR3 is TGTGCCAGCAGCTACATAGATACGCAGTATTTT. It is translated as CASSYIDTQYF.

The chain combines TRBV10-3 with TRBJ2-2; a weak D match, TRBD2 (6 bases). Trimming pared 6 bases from V and 2 bases from J, leaving 10 bases between. From germline, CDR1 is ENHRY and CDR2 SYGVKD. The CDR3 is 14 residues long. The CDR3, as DNA: TGTGCCATCAGGCCGGGGGACAACACCGGGGAGCTGTTTTTT. It specifies CAIRPGDNTGELFF.

The V and J genes are TRBV28 and TRBJ2-3, with TRBD2 as a possible D gene (5 bases). Germline lookup yields CDR1 MDHEN and CDR2 SYDVKM. V was clipped by 7 bases and J by 1 base, with 18 bases between them. This CDR3 is built from 16 residues. CDR3 amino acids: CASTPITRGGTDTQYF. CDR3 coding DNA: TGTGCCAGCACCCCCATTACCCGGGGAGGCACAGATACGCAGTATTTT.

This chain links TRBV7-6 with TRBJ2-7, with 7 bases matching TRBD2. Trimming took 7 bases from V and 6 from J; bases not matched to a gene: 3. CDR3 length equals 11 residues. Germline loops: CDR1 SGHVS, CDR2 FNYEAQ. The CDR3 sequence is CASTAGVEQYF. CDR3 in DNA: TGTGCCAGCACGGCGGGGGTCGAGCAGTACTTC.

The CDR3 sequence is CASSTSGGTDTQYF. Written as DNA, the CDR3 is TGTGCCAGTAGTACCTCAGGGGGCACAGATACGCAGTATTTT. The chain uses TRBV19 and TRBJ2-3, with D possibly being TRBD1 (6 bases). V was clipped by 4 bases and J by 1 base, with 9 bases between them. Germline V CDR1 and CDR2: LNHDA, SQIVND (reference sequence). This CDR3 is 14 amino acids long.

J is TRBJ2-1 and V is TRBV27, with a weak D call TRBD2 (5 bases). CDR1 and CDR2 (germline): MNHEY, SMNVEV (reference sequence). V shed 1 base and J shed 3 bases, with 13 bases lying between them. This CDR3 spans 16 amino acids. DNA for the CDR3: TGTGCCAGCAGTTTATACCCTCGCAGCGGCTACAATGAGCAGTTCTTC. Translation: CASSLYPRSGYNEQFF.

On this clone itself: The DNA is omitted, as the CDR3 cannot be located on it reliably, and the CDR3 follows TCRdb's listing. The V gene is TRBV6-5, the J gene TRBJ2-7; the table's D call TRBD1 went unverified against the DNA. Per germline, CDR1 MNHEY and CDR2 SVGAGI. Termini included, the CDR3 measures 16 amino acids. The CDR3 loop is CASSSSAGTGVYEQYF.

This sequence joins TRBV7-9 and TRBJ1-1; 7 nucleotides match TRBD1. This CDR3 is 18 amino acids long. The J segment lost 3 bases and the V segment lost 4 bases, leaving 17 bases of the junction unmatched. Looked up from germline, CDR1 is SEHNR and CDR2 is FQNEAQ (reference sequence). The CDR3 is CASSSSLQGQLVYTEAFF. Here the CDR3 DNA reads TGTGCCAGCAGCTCTAGTCTACAGGGGCAGTTGGTGTACACTGAAGCTTTCTTT. The variable domain in full, with the rest retrieved from reference TRBV7-9 and TRBJ1-1, is DTGVSQNPRHKITKRGQNVTFRCDPISEHNRLYWYRQTLGQGPEFLTYFQNEAQLEKSRLLSDRFSAERPKGSFSTLEIQRTEQGDSAMYLCASSSSLQGQLVYTEAFFGQGTRLTVV.

The genes are TRBV7-6 and TRBJ2-7; 8 bases map to TRBD1. The CDR3 spans 15 residues. Trimming cost V 5 bases and J 4 bases; bases outside gene matches: 10. Per the germline V gene, CDR1 is SGHVS and CDR2 is FNYEAQ. CDR3 in DNA: TGTGCCAGCAGCCCCCGACAGGGGTTGTTATACGAGCAGTACTTC. Translated: CASSPRQGLLYEQYF.

The chain links TRBV15 to TRBJ1-2; TRBD1 aligns across 12 bases. Per germline, CDR1 LNHNV and CDR2 YYDKDF (reference sequence). V lost 1 base, J lost 0 bases, and 3 bases stayed unmatched. This CDR3 is 17 amino acids long. The CDR3 DNA sequence: TGTGCCACCAGCAGAGCGGGACAGGGGGCCTCTAACTATGGCTACACCTTC. Translated, it gives CATSRAGQGASNYGYTF.

This chain links TRBV7-9 with TRBJ2-7; D is undetermined. The germline V and J ends were trimmed by 8 bases and 0 bases, with 8 bases remaining between them. Looked up from germline, CDR1 is SEHNR and CDR2 is FQNEAQ (reference sequence). The CDR3 loop spans 12 amino acids. For the CDR3, the DNA is TGTGCCAGCGGCAGCGTCTCCTACGAGCAGTACTTC. This sequence encodes CASGSVSYEQYF.

V usage is TRBV7-9 and J usage is TRBJ1-3, with TRBD1 matching over 7 bases. Germline assignment: CDR1 SEHNR and CDR2 FQNEAQ (reference sequence). The CDR3 sequence is 15 residues long. The trim removed 1 base at V and 2 bases at J, leaving 2 bases unmatched. CDR3 residues: CASSLVQGAGNTIYF. CDR3 coding DNA: TGTGCCAGCAGCTTAGTCCAGGGGGCTGGAAACACCATATATTTT.